These 5 T cell receptor beta chains originate from one sample sequenced in a study of graft-versus-host responses after intestinal transplantation. Some clones are missing from TCRdb's copy, which holds only in-frame ones; the method was immunoSEQ multiplex PCR. Counted here are 99,000 or so clones, more than 75% occurring once; the ten biggest clones make up over 1.1%. This sample comprised PBMCs, obtained 255 days after intestinal transplant. The source of these receptors is a human patient who received an intestinal transplant, so some T cells may come from the graft donor.

V gene TRBV6-1 combines with J gene TRBJ2-5; no definite D call. Germline V gives CDR1 MNHNS, CDR2 SASEGT. The CDR3 contains 14 residues. Trimming left V 4 bases short and J 1 base short, with 10 bases between. The CDR3 nucleotides are TGTGCCAGCAGTGTGTTCCAAGCCCAAGAGACCCAGTACTTC. The encoded protein is CASSVFQAQETQYF.

The V call is TRBV2, the J call TRBJ1-1; 10 bases fit TRBD1. V lost 10 bases to trimming and J lost 4 bases; unmatched junction nucleotides: 6. Germline CDR1 and CDR2: SNHLY and FYNNEI. This CDR3 has 13 residues. The CDR3 protein is CANSRDRGTEAFF. The CDR3 coding sequence is TGTGCCAACTCCCGGGACAGGGGCACTGAAGCTTTCTTT.

CDR3 DNA sequence: TGTGCCAGCAGCGCCGAGGGGGCGGGGTACACTGAAGCTTTCTTT. Translation: CASSAEGAGYTEAFF. The chain has TRBV5-8 and TRBJ1-1; 7 nucleotides line up with TRBD1. This CDR3 spans 15 amino acids. Germline V CDR1 and CDR2: SGHTS, YDEGEE. Trimming removed 4 bases from V and 3 bases from J; junction bases left unmatched: 9.

This clone was seen a handful of times. The rearrangement uses TRBV5-4 and TRBJ2-5, with D possibly being TRBD1 (6 bases). V dropped 3 bases and J dropped 2 bases, with 11 bases sitting between them. The CDR3 consists of 14 residues. Germline CDR1 and CDR2: SGHNT and YYREEE (reference sequence). The CDR3 loop is CASSSSGQQETQYF. The CDR3 DNA reads TGTGCCAGCAGCTCCTCTGGACAGCAAGAGACCCAGTACTTC.

As regards this clone: Distinct nucleotide sequences in the sample also encode this CDR3. The CDR3 sequence is CASSQEGVRTDTQYF. CDR3 bases: TGCGCCAGCAGCCAAGAGGGCGTGCGAACAGATACGCAGTATTTT. The gene calls are TRBV4-1 and TRBJ2-3; D call uncertain. This CDR3 contains 15 residues. From germline, CDR1 is MGHRA and CDR2 YSYEKL. Trimming removed 0 bases from V and 3 bases from J, with 10 bases in between.